This TCR beta chain stems from a study of blood T cell repertoires in COVID-19 (dated by TCRdb to the early 2020s). For the study in its entirety: Collaborator samples came from the United States, Italy and Spain and covered acute and convalescent phases of COVID-19. The sample metadata nearly always contained a de-identified subject ID, COVID-19 status, age in years and sex. HLA class I and class II types, where available, came from metadata supplied by the sample provider rather than from assay-based typing. The material from the prospective study consisted of cDNA or gDNA derived from T cells, B-cell-depleted T cells, or PBMCs. Samples came from the ongoing ImmuneRACE study (first 160 participants) plus 1,254 subjects from 6 global collaborators. The repertoires were made available in a free public database intended to serve as a resource for research on the immune response to SARS-CoV-2. Deeply sampled blood TCRbeta repertoires from subjects exposed to, actively infected with, or recovered from COVID-19 were included in the dataset. General conclusions and limits of the study: How much clinical and demographic metadata was included differed by source and by participant, and the metadata was provided uncurated.

For CDR1 and CDR2, the germline V gene lists SNHLY and FYNNEI. Its CDR3 holds 16 amino acids, cysteine through phenylalanine. Here the CDR3 DNA is all that survives: 48 bases in frame from base 1. V is reduced by 4 bases and J by 0 bases, leaving a spacing of 13 bases between them. TCRbeta CDR3 regions were amplified from genomic DNA by means of the immunoSEQ Assay, a bias-controlled multiplex PCR. The paper's data handling went like this. Within the assay, amplification of reference gene primers was used to estimate how many nucleated cells each sample contained. To quantify the absolute abundance of each unique TCRbeta CDR3 rearrangement, sequence reads were collapsed and filtered. Productive Simpson clonality was computed per sample as the square root of Simpson's diversity index over productive rearrangements. Drawn from immuneACCESS, this table holds only the in-frame rearrangements with V and J called that TCRdb kept. Clones are partly lost; checked studies trace under half to an unresolved V gene and leave the rest unexplained. The D gene and trimming were derived from the DNA, and the V and J assignments and clone size from that table. The sample table lists about 170,000 clones, more than 75% of them with a count of one. Almost 5% of the sample comes from the top ten.

In Seattle, one collaborating source enrolled patients while the infection was active and tracked those patients longitudinally over the course of disease. Each collaborating institution followed its own protocols to collect whole blood in K2EDTA tubes. For TCRbeta analysis, collaborators shipped samples as frozen whole blood, isolated PBMCs, or DNA extracted from either of those sample types. Details on this clone: Its specific antigen is unknown. There are no base qualities to consult, and no much larger clone falls within one base.

The TCR comes from a man aged 18 to 30 with COVID-19, enrolled during active disease. The sequenced sample was peripheral blood. This sequence uses TRBV2 and TRBJ2-1; tentative D gene TRBD2, with 5 bases matching. The DNA is TGTGCCAGCAGTGCGAGCGGCTGGAGCTCCTACAATGAGCAGTTCTTC. Its coded protein is CASSASGWSSYNEQFF.